This TCR beta chain was found in a study of T cells after yellow fever vaccination. With 0 bases removed from V and 5 bases from J, the gap between germline ends came to 13 bases. The CDR3 length is 15 residues. The germline V gene encodes CDR1 DFQATT and CDR2 SNEGSKA (reference sequence). In making TCR cDNA, 5'RACE template switching added a universal primer site and UMIs to it. From the 5' RACE reads, TCRdb called clonotypes with MiXCR, one entry per CDR3 protein. The data show roughly 250,000 distinct CDR3 sequences, over 10% seen once. This clonotype was seen a few times. The specimen was CD4+ T cells sorted from PBMCs, collected 45 days after the yellow fever booster vaccination. The receptor's source is a man aged 30 to 45 who received the YFV17D yellow fever vaccine. The chain employs TRBV20-1 and TRBJ1-4, with D possibly TRBD1 on 5 matching bases. In DNA, the CDR3 is TGCAGTGCTAGAGATCCAGGGACGCAAAATGAAAAACTGTTTTTT. Translated, it gives CSARDPGTQNEKLFF.